The 15 T cell receptor beta chains below come from one sample, sequenced in a study of blood T cells in healthy people across ages. Together with a sample-barcoded 5' primer, a J-beta primer mix was included in a second PCR lasting about 6 to 11 cycles. In TCRdb, the 5' RACE reads were re-called with MiXCR into one record per CDR3 protein. The table has hundreds of thousands of distinct CDR3 sequences, around half seen once. Sequenced: blood. These receptors all come from an elderly man in good health.

This clonotype was picked up a small number of times. CDR3 sequence: CSTPGLLNTGELFF. The CDR3 coding sequence is TGCAGCACCCCGGGACTTTTGAACACCGGGGAGCTGTTTTTT. This chain links TRBV29-1 with TRBJ2-2; D is possibly TRBD2 (6 bases). This CDR3 has 14 amino acids. From germline, CDR1 is SQVTM and CDR2 ANQGSEA. V lost 8 bases and J 1 base, leaving 14 bases between the germline ends.

The chain employs TRBV4-3 and TRBJ2-3, with 13 bases matching TRBD2. CDR3 length: 17 residues. The trim removed 2 bases at V and 4 bases at J, leaving 6 bases unmatched. Germline V lookup: CDR1 LGHNA, CDR2 YSLEER. For the CDR3, the DNA is TGCGCCAGCAGCCAACAAAGACTAGCGGGGGGTCCAGATACGCAGTATTTT. Translating it yields CASSQQRLAGGPDTQYF.

This clonotype was detected ten times or more. The CDR3: CASSPRGGLAGGNVDTQYF. The CDR3 coding sequence is TGTGCCAGCAGCCCGAGGGGGGGACTAGCGGGAGGGAATGTGGATACGCAGTATTTT. V is TRBV7-2 and J is TRBJ2-3; TRBD2 agrees at 16 bases. The length of the CDR3 is 19 residues. Germline CDR1 is SGHTA and CDR2 is FQGNSA. Unmatched junction bases numbered 14, after V lost 5 bases and J lost 6 bases.

The chain links TRBV12-3 or TRBV12-4 to TRBJ2-5, with no clear D. V lost 6 bases, J lost 11 bases, and 16 bases lay in between. The CDR3 runs to 12 residues. The CDR3 DNA reads as TGTGCCAGCAGCCCTTACGGAGTCGCGCAGTACTTC. Its protein product is CASSPYGVAQYF.

The CDR3 coding sequence is TGTGCCAGCAGCCGACAGTATTTCACAGATACGCAGTATTTT. Translation: CASSRQYFTDTQYF. The V and J genes are TRBV7-6 and TRBJ2-3; possibly TRBD1 for D (5 bases). Per the germline V gene, CDR1 is SGHVS and CDR2 is FNYEAQ. CDR3 length equals 14 residues. Trimming took off 5 bases at V and 2 bases at J, with 11 bases between the two ends.

This clonotype came up many times. This rearrangement joins TRBV6-5 to TRBJ1-5; unclear D gene. Trimming left V 1 base short and J 1 base short, with 11 bases between. From germline, CDR1 is MNHEY and CDR2 SVGAGI. This CDR3 is built from 16 residues. The DNA for the CDR3 is TGTGCCAGCAGTTACTTCGGGCTGGGAAGCAATCAGCCCCAGCATTTT. Amino acid sequence: CASSYFGLGSNQPQHF.

This chain uses TRBV7-2 with TRBJ2-7; 7 nucleotides align to TRBD2. J gave up 7 bases and V 2 bases, and 14 bases lay outside the gene matches. The germline gives CDR1 SGHTA, CDR2 FQGNSA. This CDR3 spans 16 amino acids. CDR3: CASSLSAGLEALEQYF. The CDR3 nucleotides read TGTGCCAGCAGCTTATCTGCCGGACTAGAGGCCCTTGAGCAGTACTTC.

The rearrangement uses TRBV20-1 and TRBJ2-6; no firm D call. Germline V lookup: CDR1 DFQATT, CDR2 SNEGSKA (reference sequence). CDR3 length: 15 amino acids. V was clipped by 1 base and J by 0 bases, with 7 bases between them. CDR3 bases: TGCAGTGCTAGAGTGCCCAGCTCTGGGGCCAACGTCCTGACTTTC. Translated: CSARVPSSGANVLTF.

This clonotype was detected many times. This chain links TRBV12-3 or TRBV12-4 with TRBJ2-3; 9 nucleotides line up with TRBD2. This CDR3 spans 14 amino acids. V shed 8 bases, J shed 1 base, and the junction held 4 bases outside the gene matches. The CDR3 DNA reads as TGTGCCAGCGGACGGACTAGCGGCACAGATACGCAGTATTTT. Its translation: CASGRTSGTDTQYF.

V is TRBV20-1 and J is TRBJ1-4; perhaps TRBD1 as D (6 bases). The CDR3 has 13 amino acids. The germline V gene encodes CDR1 DFQATT and CDR2 SNEGSKA (reference sequence). Trimming took 6 bases from V and 7 from J, leaving 15 bases between them. The CDR3 protein is CSAGDKRFEKLFF. The CDR3 bases are TGCAGTGCAGGGGACAAACGCTTTGAAAAACTGTTTTTT.

This clonotype was detected a few times. V usage is TRBV20-1 and J usage is TRBJ2-7; TRBD1 agrees at 9 bases. CDR1 is DFQATT and CDR2 is SNEGSKA in the germline V gene (reference sequence). V shed 6 bases and J 6 bases; nucleotides not matched to a gene: 15. The CDR3 consists of 15 residues. The CDR3 here is CSAEGPGQGDGEQYF. In DNA, the CDR3 is TGCAGTGCCGAGGGTCCGGGACAGGGTGACGGCGAGCAGTACTTC.

At least ten counts were recorded for this clonotype. The rearrangement joins TRBV7-9 to TRBJ2-7, with no clear D. The germline CDR1 and CDR2 sequences are SEHNR and FQNEAQ (reference sequence). The CDR3 extends over 12 amino acids. Trimming left V 5 bases short and J 6 bases short, with 11 bases between. The CDR3 spells CASSPGAAEQYF. The CDR3 nucleotides are TGTGCCAGCAGCCCAGGCGCAGCCGAGCAGTACTTC. The variable domain in full, with the rest retrieved from reference TRBV7-9 and TRBJ2-7, is DTGVSQNPRHKITKRGQNVTFRCDPISEHNRLYWYRQTLGQGPEFLTYFQNEAQLEKSRLLSDRFSAERPKGSFSTLEIQRTEQGDSAMYLCASSPGAAEQYFGPGTRLTVT.

This clonotype has a handful of counts. This sequence joins TRBV7-2 and TRBJ2-7; D possibly corresponds to TRBD1 (6 bases). The V end lost 0 bases, the J end lost 12 bases, and 15 bases lay between the germline ends. The CDR3 covers 13 residues. The germline gives CDR1 SGHTA, CDR2 FQGNSA. DNA of the CDR3: TGTGCCAGCAGCTTAGCGGACGAGGACAGTAGGTACTTC. Protein sequence: CASSLADEDSRYF.

The chain links TRBV4-3 to TRBJ2-3, with 12 bases aligning to TRBD2. This CDR3 has 18 amino acids. Germline trimming cut 0 bases from V and 4 bases from J; bases unmatched to any gene: 8. Germline V gene lookup returns CDR1 LGHNA and CDR2 YSLEER. The CDR3 loop is CASSQDLRLAGGPDTQYF. The DNA of the CDR3 is TGCGCCAGCAGCCAAGATCTTCGGCTAGCGGGAGGGCCAGATACGCAGTATTTT.

This clonotype has more than one count but fewer than ten. The chain couples TRBV2 to TRBJ2-1; 7 nucleotides align to TRBD1. Germline loops: CDR1 SNHLY, CDR2 FYNNEI. The J segment lost 6 bases and the V segment lost 5 bases, leaving 4 bases of the junction unmatched. This CDR3 spans 13 amino acids. The CDR3 loop reads CASSQTGFNEQFF. The CDR3 bases are TGTGCCAGCAGTCAGACAGGGTTCAATGAGCAGTTCTTC.